The rows below give T cell receptor beta chains drawn from one sample of a study of blood T cells in healthy people across ages. One entry per CDR3 protein results from TCRdb running MiXCR on the 5' RACE reads. The sample has approximately 960,000 distinct CDR3 sequences; roughly 29% are singletons. These data were likewise used in another study, on T cells of mothers and their children.

Sequences were obtained from blood. The receptors shown here come from a woman aged 40 to 50 in good health. Both conserved end residues are part of each CDR3. Fields, in order: V gene, J gene, clone size, D gene, CDR3 protein, CDR3 DNA. The D gene is left open where the match is weak. Clone sizes are given selectively: once, few, many, or a class where the clone is expanded.

TRBV4-3	TRBJ1-1	NA	NA	CASSQEPGRGSGMNTEAFF	TGCGCCAGCAGCCAAGAGCCAGGTAGGGGGTCAGGAATGAACACTGAAGCTTTCTTT
TRBV6-2/TRBV6-3	TRBJ1-5	NA	TRBD1	CASRGPGQGVSGQHF	TGTGCCAGCAGGGGTCCGGGACAGGGGGTCTCGGGCCAGCATTTT
TRBV5-1	TRBJ2-2	NA	NA	CASSLSPGELFF	TGCGCCAGCAGCTTGAGTCCCGGGGAGCTGTTTTTT
TRBV7-3	TRBJ2-7	few	TRBD1	CASSFVPGQGYEQYF	TGTGCCAGCAGCTTCGTCCCGGGACAGGGTTACGAGCAGTACTTC
TRBV18	TRBJ1-5	NA	TRBD1	CASSPRTGHNQPQHF	TGTGCCAGCTCACCTCGGACAGGGCACAATCAGCCCCAGCATTTT
TRBV7-9	TRBJ2-3	NA	NA	CANNLPYF	TGTGCCAACAACTTACCGTATTTT
TRBV20-1	TRBJ2-1	many	NA	CSARDFNQGSDEQFF	TGCAGTGCTAGAGATTTTAATCAGGGGTCGGATGAGCAGTTCTTC
TRBV7-8	TRBJ2-7	NA	NA	CASSPRDISSSYEQYF	TGTGCCAGCAGCCCAAGGGACATATCCAGCTCCTACGAGCAGTACTTC
TRBV27	TRBJ2-1	many	NA	CASSSNLNTGGVGAEQFF	TGTGCCAGCAGTTCGAACTTAAATACAGGGGGGGTAGGCGCTGAGCAGTTCTTC
TRBV6-6	TRBJ2-5	NA	NA	CASSYVSPETQYF	TGTGCCAGCAGTTACGTGTCCCCGGAGACCCAGTACTTC
TRBV5-1	TRBJ2-3	NA	TRBD1	CASSIPRTGGTDTQYF	TGCGCCAGCAGCATACCCCGGACAGGAGGCACAGATACGCAGTATTTT
TRBV29-1	TRBJ1-2	many	NA	CSVWGTDGYTF	TGCAGCGTCTGGGGGACGGATGGCTACACCTTC
TRBV14	TRBJ1-1	once	NA	CAGSQDPSTEAFF	TGTGCCGGCAGCCAAGATCCTAGTACTGAAGCTTTCTTT
TRBV20-1	TRBJ2-1	NA	NA	CSAANGVGGEQFF	TGCAGTGCGGCTAACGGGGTTGGGGGTGAGCAGTTCTTC
TRBV28	TRBJ1-1	few	NA	CASSTLREAFF	TGTGCCAGCAGTACACTTCGAGAAGCTTTCTTT
TRBV29-1	TRBJ2-1	many	NA	CSVDGGSSYNEQFF	TGCAGCGTTGACGGGGGCAGCTCCTACAATGAGCAGTTCTTC
TRBV12-3/TRBV12-4	TRBJ1-2	NA	NA	CASSLEGGGLYGYTF	TGTGCCAGCAGTTTAGAGGGGGGCGGGCTCTATGGCTACACCTTC
TRBV18	TRBJ2-5	few	NA	CASSPPAQTETQYF	TGTGCCAGCTCACCACCAGCCCAAACGGAGACCCAGTACTTC
TRBV24-1	TRBJ1-2	few	TRBD1	CATQGQEVSGCTF	TGTGCCACCCAGGGACAGGAGGTCTCTGGCTGCACCTTC
TRBV7-9	TRBJ2-7	NA	TRBD2	CASSLLGGLAGTEQYF	TGTGCCAGCAGCTTATTGGGGGGACTAGCGGGGACCGAGCAGTACTTC